The 12 T cell receptor beta chains below come from one sample, sequenced in a study of blood T cells in healthy people across ages. Next came a second PCR, run for about 6 to 12 cycles, which used a sample-barcoded 5' primer along with a J-beta primer mix. TCRdb independently ran MiXCR on the 5' RACE reads; one entry per CDR3 protein. The repertoire holds fewer than 2 million distinct CDR3 sequences, with around 40% as singletons. Material for sequencing was blood. These receptors all come from a human donor in good health.

This chain uses TRBV12-3 or TRBV12-4 with TRBJ1-2; D gene uncertain. V was shortened by 5 bases and J by 5 bases, with 21 bases between the two germline ends. This CDR3 spans 16 amino acids. In DNA form, the CDR3 reads TGTGCCAGCAGTCTCCCGACGGCCTCCCATGGGTATGGCTACACCTTC. It specifies CASSLPTASHGYGYTF.

The chain combines TRBV7-9 with TRBJ2-3; TRBD2 matches at 11 bases. The junction had 4 bases not matched to a gene; V was cut back by 1 base and J by 4 bases. Germline V CDR1 and CDR2: SEHNR, FQNEAQ (reference sequence). The CDR3 is 16 residues long. The CDR3 bases are TGTGCCAGCAGCTTAGTCCTACTAGCGGGGGCAGATACGCAGTATTTT. Translating gives CASSLVLLAGADTQYF.

The chain combines TRBV7-9 with TRBJ2-1, with 12 bases matching TRBD2. The CDR3 extends over 13 amino acids. From germline, CDR1 is SEHNR and CDR2 FQNEAQ (reference sequence). V was pared by 8 bases and J by 8 bases, with 4 bases of the junction left unmatched. The DNA of the CDR3 is TGTGCCAGCGGGGCTAGCGGGGGGGATGAGCAGTTCTTC. This encodes CASGASGGDEQFF.

In this sample, this clonotype turned up a few times. The V call is TRBV15, the J call TRBJ2-1; D is perhaps TRBD1 (5 bases). The V end was cut by 8 bases, the J end by 8 bases, with 22 bases between. The CDR3 has 15 amino acids. The germline gives CDR1 LNHNV, CDR2 YYDKDF (reference sequence). For the CDR3, the DNA is TGTGCCACCCGATTCATCCAGGGAATGGTCCATGAGCAGTTCTTC. This sequence encodes CATRFIQGMVHEQFF.

This clonotype was found a few times. This sequence joins TRBV4-2 and TRBJ1-1; D is unresolved. This CDR3 comprises 14 residues. Germline V lookup: CDR1 LGHNA, CDR2 YNFKEQ. The V end was cut by 0 bases, the J end by 2 bases, with 7 bases between. The CDR3 nucleotides are TGTGCCAGCAGCCAAGAGAATGGTAACACTGAAGCTTTCTTT. Its translation: CASSQENGNTEAFF.

There are a few counts of this clonotype. V and J are TRBV28 and TRBJ2-3; no reliable D call. V was cut by 6 bases and J by 4 bases, with 8 bases left in between. Germline lookup yields CDR1 MDHEN and CDR2 SYDVKM. The CDR3 contains 12 residues. DNA of the CDR3: TGTGCCAGCAGGGGGTCCGCAGATACGCAGTATTTT. This gives the protein CASRGSADTQYF.

CDR3 in amino acids: CASSARTVDYGYTF. The CDR3 DNA is TGTGCCAGCAGTGCCCGGACAGTCGACTATGGCTACACCTTC. The V and J genes are TRBV6-2 or TRBV6-3 and TRBJ1-2, with D possibly TRBD1 on 6 matching bases. Trimming removed 5 bases at V and 3 bases at J, with 13 bases between. The CDR3 has 14 residues. Germline lookup yields CDR1 MNHEY and CDR2 SVGEGT.

The J gene is TRBJ1-2, the V gene TRBV10-3; D remains ambiguous. The CDR3 totals 15 residues. Trimming took off 6 bases at V and 0 bases at J, with 14 bases between the two ends. CDR1 and CDR2 (germline): ENHRY, SYGVKD. Here the CDR3 DNA reads TGTGCCATCAGGGAAGGACTGGGAGCTAACTATGGCTACACCTTC. It yields the protein CAIREGLGANYGYTF.

This chain uses TRBV5-1 with TRBJ1-2; D is possibly TRBD1 (6 bases). With 4 bases removed from V and 5 bases from J, the gap between germline ends came to 18 bases. The CDR3 runs 15 residues. The germline V gene encodes CDR1 SGHRS and CDR2 YFSETQ. CDR3 DNA: TGCGCCAGCAGCCCAGCCCCCACTGGACAGTATGGCTACACCTTC. Protein product: CASSPAPTGQYGYTF. The whole variable domain, remainder taken from reference TRBV5-1 and TRBJ1-2, is KAGVTQTPRYLIKTRGQQVTLSCSPISGHRSVSWYQQTPGQGLQFLFEYFSETQRNKGNFPGRFSGRQFSNSRSEMNVSTLELGDSALYLCASSPAPTGQYGYTFGSGTRLTVV.

This sequence joins TRBV20-1 and TRBJ2-1, with 7 bases lining up with TRBD1. J gave up 8 bases and V 6 bases, and 7 bases lay outside the gene matches. From germline, CDR1 is DFQATT and CDR2 SNEGSKA (reference sequence). This CDR3 has 12 amino acids. The CDR3 protein is CSASTGVDEQFF. In DNA form, the CDR3 reads TGCAGTGCGTCTACAGGGGTGGATGAGCAGTTCTTC.

The chain couples TRBV29-1 to TRBJ2-3; 7 bases are shared with TRBD2. The V segment lost 6 bases and the J segment 4 bases; nucleotides outside the gene matches: 10. The germline V gene has CDR1 SQVTM and CDR2 ANQGSEA. The CDR3 is 14 amino acids. CDR3 residues: CSVGGGQRADTQYF. The CDR3 DNA sequence: TGCAGCGTCGGCGGGGGTCAACGGGCAGATACGCAGTATTTT.

This clonotype was found a few times. The chain is built from TRBV19 and TRBJ2-7, with 7 bases lining up with TRBD1. The V gene's germline CDR1 is LNHDA and CDR2 SQIVND (reference sequence). This CDR3 has 13 residues. Trimming took 3 bases from V and 5 from J; bases not matched to a gene: 4. The CDR3 DNA follows: TGTGCCAGTAGTATGTTAGGGGGCAACGAGCAGTACTTC. This codes for CASSMLGGNEQYF.